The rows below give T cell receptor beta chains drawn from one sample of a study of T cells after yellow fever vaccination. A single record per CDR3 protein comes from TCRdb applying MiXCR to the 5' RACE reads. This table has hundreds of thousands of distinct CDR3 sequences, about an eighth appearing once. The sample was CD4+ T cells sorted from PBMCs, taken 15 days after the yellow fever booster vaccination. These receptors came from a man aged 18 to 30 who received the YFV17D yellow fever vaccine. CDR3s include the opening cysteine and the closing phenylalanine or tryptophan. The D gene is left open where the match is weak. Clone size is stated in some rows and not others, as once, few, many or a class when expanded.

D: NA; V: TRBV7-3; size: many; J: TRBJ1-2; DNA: TGTGCCAGCAGCCTCGACAATAACTATGGCTACACCTTC; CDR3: CASSLDNNYGYTF
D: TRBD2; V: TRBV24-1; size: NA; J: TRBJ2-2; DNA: TGTGCCACCAGGGCGGGGGGATCCGGGGAGCTGTTTTTT; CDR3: CATRAGGSGELFF
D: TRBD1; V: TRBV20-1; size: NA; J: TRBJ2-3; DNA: TGCAGTGCTAACCGGGACAGGAGCACAGATACGCAGTATTTT; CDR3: CSANRDRSTDTQYF
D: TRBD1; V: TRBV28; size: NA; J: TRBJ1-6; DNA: TGTGCCAGCAGACCGGGACAGGGAAGAACACCCCTCCACTTT; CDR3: CASRPGQGRTPLHF
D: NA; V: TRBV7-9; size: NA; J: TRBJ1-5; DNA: TGTGCCAGCACCACAACCTGGGGGGGTTTCAATCAGCCCCAGCATTTT; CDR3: CASTTTWGGFNQPQHF
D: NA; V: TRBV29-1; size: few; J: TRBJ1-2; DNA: TGCAGCGTTGAGACGGCGGGGGGCCCTGGCTACACCTTC; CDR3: CSVETAGGPGYTF
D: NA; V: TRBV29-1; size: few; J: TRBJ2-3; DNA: TGCAGCGCCCGCGGGGCCCCTAGTAGCACAGATACGCAGTATTTT; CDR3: CSARGAPSSTDTQYF
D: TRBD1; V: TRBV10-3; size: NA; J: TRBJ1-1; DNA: TGTGCCATCAGTGCGATACAGGGGCCGAACACTGAAGCTTTCTTT; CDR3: CAISAIQGPNTEAFF
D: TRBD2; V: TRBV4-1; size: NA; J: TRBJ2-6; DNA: TGCGCCAGCAGCCAAGGGCCGGGAGCGGGAGGGGCCAACGTCCTGACTTTC; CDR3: CASSQGPGAGGANVLTF
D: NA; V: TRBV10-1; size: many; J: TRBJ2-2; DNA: TGCGCCAGCAGTCCAATGACAGCGAACACCGGGGAGCTGTTTTTT; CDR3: CASSPMTANTGELFF
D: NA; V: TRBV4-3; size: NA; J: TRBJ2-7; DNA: TGCGCCAGCAGCCAAGAAGGGGCCCCAACTGCCGAGCAGTACTTC; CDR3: CASSQEGAPTAEQYF
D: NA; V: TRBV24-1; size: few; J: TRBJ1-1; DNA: TGTGCCACCAGTGATTCCAGTGGGACTGAAGCTTTCTTT; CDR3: CATSDSSGTEAFF
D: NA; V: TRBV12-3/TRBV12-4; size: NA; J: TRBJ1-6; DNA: TGTGCCAGCAGTACGCGGGCGGGGGGCGCCGGGCCCCTCCACTTT; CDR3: CASSTRAGGAGPLHF
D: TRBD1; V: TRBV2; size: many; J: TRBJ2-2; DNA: TGTGCCAGCAGGGACAGGGCAAACACCGGGGAGCTGTTTTTT; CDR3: CASRDRANTGELFF
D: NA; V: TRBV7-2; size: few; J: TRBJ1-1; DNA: TGTGCCAGCAGCCCGAGGGAGAGGGGCAGGAACACTGAAGCTTTCTTT; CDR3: CASSPRERGRNTEAFF
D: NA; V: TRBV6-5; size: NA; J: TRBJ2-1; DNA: TGTGCCAGCACCCACAGGTTTAACAATGAGCAGTTCTTC; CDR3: CASTHRFNNEQFF
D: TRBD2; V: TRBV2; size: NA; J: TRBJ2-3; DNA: TGTGCCAGCAGAGAATGGTCTAGCGGGGGTACAGATACGCAGTATTTT; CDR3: CASREWSSGGTDTQYF
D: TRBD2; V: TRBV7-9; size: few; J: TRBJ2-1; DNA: TGTGCCAGCAGCTTTTCTGGACTAGCGGGGGATCAGGGCAATGAGCAGTTCTTC; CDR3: CASSFSGLAGDQGNEQFF
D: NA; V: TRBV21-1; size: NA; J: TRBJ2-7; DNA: TGTGCCAGCAGCTCCCGGCCAAAACACGACAGGGGATGTATTCACGAGCAGTACTTC; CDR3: CASSSRPKHDRGCIHEQYF
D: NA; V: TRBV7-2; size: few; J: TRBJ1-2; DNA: TGTGCCAGCAGCTTAGTTGGTGGGATGTGGCGATCTGGCTACACCTTC; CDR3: CASSLVGGMWRSGYTF
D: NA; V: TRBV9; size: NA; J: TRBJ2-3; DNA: TGTGCCAGCAGCGACGCCACAGATACGCAGTATTTT; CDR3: CASSDATDTQYF
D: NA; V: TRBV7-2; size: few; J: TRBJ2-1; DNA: TGTGCCAGCAGCTTAGCAGGGTTCCATGAGCAGTTCTTC; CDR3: CASSLAGFHEQFF
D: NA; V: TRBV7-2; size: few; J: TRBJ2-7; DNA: TGTGCCAGCAGCTTAGCGGGGGGCAGGCAGTACTTC; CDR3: CASSLAGGRQYF
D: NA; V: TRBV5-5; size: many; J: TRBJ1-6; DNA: TGTGCCAGCAGCTTGTCGCCCCGGGGCAATTCACCCCTCCACTTT; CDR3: CASSLSPRGNSPLHF
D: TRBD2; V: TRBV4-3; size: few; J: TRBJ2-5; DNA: TGCGCCAGCAGCCTGTCGACTAGCGGGCAAGAGACCCAGTACTTC; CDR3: CASSLSTSGQETQYF
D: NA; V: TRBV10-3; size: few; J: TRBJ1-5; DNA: TGTGCCATCAGTCCCGACGGTAATCAGCCCCAGCATTTT; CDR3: CAISPDGNQPQHF
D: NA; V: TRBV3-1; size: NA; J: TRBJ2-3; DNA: TGTGCCAGCAGCCAGTATCTGGAGTCATTGAGGGCAGATACGCAGTATTTT; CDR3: CASSQYLESLRADTQYF
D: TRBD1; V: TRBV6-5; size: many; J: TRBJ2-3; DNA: TGTGCCAGCAGTTACTTTCCCACAGGGGGAGATACGCAGTATTTT; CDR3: CASSYFPTGGDTQYF
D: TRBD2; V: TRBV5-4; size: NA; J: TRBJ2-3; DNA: TGTGCCAGCAGCTGGCTAGCGGGGACAGATACGCAGTATTTT; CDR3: CASSWLAGTDTQYF
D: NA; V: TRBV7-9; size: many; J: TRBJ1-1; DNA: TGTGCCAGCAGCTTCTCCAGGGGGAACACTGAAGCTTTCTTT; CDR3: CASSFSRGNTEAFF
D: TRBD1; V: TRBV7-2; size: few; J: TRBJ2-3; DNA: TGTGCCAGCTCCCGACAGGGTCAAGCAGATACGCAGTATTTT; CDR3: CASSRQGQADTQYF
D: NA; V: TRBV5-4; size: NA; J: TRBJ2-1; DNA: TGTGCCAGCAGCTTGGCCATGCAGTTCAATGAGCAGTTCTTC; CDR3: CASSLAMQFNEQFF
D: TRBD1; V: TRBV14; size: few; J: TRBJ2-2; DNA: TGTGCCAGCAGCCTTCGACAGGGGACCGGGGAGCTGTTTTTT; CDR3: CASSLRQGTGELFF
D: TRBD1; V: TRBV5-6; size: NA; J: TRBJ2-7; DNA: TGTGCCAGCAGCTTGGAGGGACAGGGGCCTTCCTACGAGCAGTACTTC; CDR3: CASSLEGQGPSYEQYF
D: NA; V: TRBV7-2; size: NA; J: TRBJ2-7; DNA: TGTGCCAGCAGCTTATCCAGGGGCAACTACGAGCAGTACTTC; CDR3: CASSLSRGNYEQYF
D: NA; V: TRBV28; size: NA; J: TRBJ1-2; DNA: TGTGCCAGCAGTCCCCGTGGGGGTTCGGTCGGCTACACCTTC; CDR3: CASSPRGGSVGYTF
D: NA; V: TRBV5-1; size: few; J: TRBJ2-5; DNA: TGCGCCAGCAGCAGGCCGGGACCTGGTTCGGAGACCCAGTACTTC; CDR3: CASSRPGPGSETQYF
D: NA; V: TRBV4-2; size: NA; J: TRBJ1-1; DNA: TGTGCCAGCAGTTTCTCGGGGCAGGGAACTGAAGCTTTCTTT; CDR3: CASSFSGQGTEAFF
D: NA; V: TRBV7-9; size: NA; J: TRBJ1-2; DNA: TGTGCCAGCAGCTTACGTTGGGCCAGTGTTAACTATGGCTACACCTTC; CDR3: CASSLRWASVNYGYTF
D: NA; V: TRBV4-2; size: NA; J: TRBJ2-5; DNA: TGTGCCAGCAGCCCCCCAAGGGCAAAAGAGACCCAGTACTTC; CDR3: CASSPPRAKETQYF
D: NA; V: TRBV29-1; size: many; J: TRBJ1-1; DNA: TGCAGCGTTGAAGACCGACACATGAACACTGAAGCTTTCTTT; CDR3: CSVEDRHMNTEAFF
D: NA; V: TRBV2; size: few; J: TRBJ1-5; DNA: TGTGCCAGCAGTGAGGTCGCCAATCAGCCCCAGCATTTT; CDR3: CASSEVANQPQHF
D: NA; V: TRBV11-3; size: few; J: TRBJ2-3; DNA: TGTGCCAGCAGCTTACGTTCTCTAGCGACAGATACGCAGTATTTT; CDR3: CASSLRSLATDTQYF
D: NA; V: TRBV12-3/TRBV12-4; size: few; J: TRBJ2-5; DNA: TGTGCCAGCAGTTTTGGCGGGGTGCGGAAAGAGACCCAGTACTTC; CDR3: CASSFGGVRKETQYF
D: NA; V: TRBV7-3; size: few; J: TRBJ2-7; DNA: TGTGCCAGCAGCTTGACAGGCAGGGACCATAACGAGCAGTACTTC; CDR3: CASSLTGRDHNEQYF